This note documents a single TCR beta chain sequence. Its antigen is not identified. This CDR3 is built from 17 residues. Germline CDR1 reads KGHSH; CDR2 reads LQKENI. V lost 2 bases and J lost 6; bases outside the gene matches: 10. The data were obtained in a study of T cell responses to AZD1222 COVID-19 vaccine. Study-wide results and limits: Nearly half of spike-specific TCRs reportedly target unmutated variant regions. Spike-wide vaccine-associated CD4 TCRs dominated at 160-218 and 743-854. Just a handful of AZD1222 recipients were seropositive at baseline. A rise in Spike-specific TCR breadth and depth followed two AZD1222 doses.

Repertoires were generated with immunoSEQ multiplex PCR, while TCRdb's copy carries only in-frame clones and drops some. The data hold approximately 90,000 clones, with approximately 88% observed a single time. This clonotype was obtained from an adult in good health. The sample in question was peripheral blood, obtained on day 0 of AZD1222 vaccination. The V gene is TRBV18, the J gene TRBJ1-6, with 7 bases identical to TRBD1. CDR3 in DNA: TGTGCCAGCTCACCAGACAGGGAGGGGGCCCGTAATTCACCCCTCCACTTT. It encodes CASSPDREGARNSPLHF.